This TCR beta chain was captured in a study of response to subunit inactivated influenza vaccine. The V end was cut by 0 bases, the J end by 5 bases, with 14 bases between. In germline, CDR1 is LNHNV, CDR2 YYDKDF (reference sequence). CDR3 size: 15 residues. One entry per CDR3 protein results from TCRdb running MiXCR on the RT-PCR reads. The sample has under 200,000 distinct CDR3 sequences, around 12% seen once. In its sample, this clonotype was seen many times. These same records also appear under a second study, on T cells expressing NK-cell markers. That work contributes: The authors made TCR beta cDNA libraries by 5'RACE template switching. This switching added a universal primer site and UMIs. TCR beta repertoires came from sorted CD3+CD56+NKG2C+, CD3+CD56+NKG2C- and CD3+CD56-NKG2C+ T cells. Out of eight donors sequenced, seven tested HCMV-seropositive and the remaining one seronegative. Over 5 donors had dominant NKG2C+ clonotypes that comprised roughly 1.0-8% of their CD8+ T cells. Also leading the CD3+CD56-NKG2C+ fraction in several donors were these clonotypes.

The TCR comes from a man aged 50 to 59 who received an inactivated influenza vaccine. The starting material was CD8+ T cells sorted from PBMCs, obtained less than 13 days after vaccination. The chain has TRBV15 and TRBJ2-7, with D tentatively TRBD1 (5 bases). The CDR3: CATSRDRNQGNEQYF. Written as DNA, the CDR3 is TGTGCCACCAGCAGAGACCGAAATCAGGGCAACGAGCAGTACTTC.